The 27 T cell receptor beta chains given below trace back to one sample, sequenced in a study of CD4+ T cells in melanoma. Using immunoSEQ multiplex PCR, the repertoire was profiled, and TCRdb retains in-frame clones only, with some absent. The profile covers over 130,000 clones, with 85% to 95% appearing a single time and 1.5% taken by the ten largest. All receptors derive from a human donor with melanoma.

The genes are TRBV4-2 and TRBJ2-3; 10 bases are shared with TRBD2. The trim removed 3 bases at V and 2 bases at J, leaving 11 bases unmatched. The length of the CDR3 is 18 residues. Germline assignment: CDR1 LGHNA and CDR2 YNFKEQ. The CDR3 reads CASSQEGPTSGITDTQYF. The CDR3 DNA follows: TGTGCCAGCAGCCAGGAAGGCCCCACTAGCGGGATCACAGATACGCAGTATTTT.

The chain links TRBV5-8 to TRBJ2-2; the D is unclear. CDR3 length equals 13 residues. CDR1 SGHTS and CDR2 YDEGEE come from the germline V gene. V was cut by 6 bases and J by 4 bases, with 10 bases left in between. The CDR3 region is CASILAGTGELFF. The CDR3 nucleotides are TGTGCCAGCATCCTGGCCGGCACCGGGGAGCTGTTTTTT.

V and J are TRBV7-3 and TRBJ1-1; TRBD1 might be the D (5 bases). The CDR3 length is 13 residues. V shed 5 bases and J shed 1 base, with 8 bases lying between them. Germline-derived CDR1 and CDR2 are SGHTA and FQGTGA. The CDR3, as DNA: TGTGCCAGCAGCCGAGACAGGAACACTGAAGCTTTCTTT. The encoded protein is CASSRDRNTEAFF.

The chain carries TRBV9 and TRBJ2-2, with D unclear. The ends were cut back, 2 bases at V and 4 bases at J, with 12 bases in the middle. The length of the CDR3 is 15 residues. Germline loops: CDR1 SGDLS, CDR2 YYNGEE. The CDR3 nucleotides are TGTGCCAGCAGCGTGGAATGGGGTCTCACCGGGGAGCTGTTTTTT. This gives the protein CASSVEWGLTGELFF.

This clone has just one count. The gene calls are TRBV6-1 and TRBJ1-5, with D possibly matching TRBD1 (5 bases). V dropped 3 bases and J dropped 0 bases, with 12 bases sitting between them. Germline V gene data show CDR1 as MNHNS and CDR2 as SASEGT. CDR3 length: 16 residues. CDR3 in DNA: TGTGCCAGCAGTGAGGGACTGACCTTTAGCAATCAGCCCCAGCATTTT. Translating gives CASSEGLTFSNQPQHF.

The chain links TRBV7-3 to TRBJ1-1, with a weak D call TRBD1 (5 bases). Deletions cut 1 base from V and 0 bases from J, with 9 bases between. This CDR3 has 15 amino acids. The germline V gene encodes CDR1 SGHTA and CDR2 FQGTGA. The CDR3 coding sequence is TGTGCCAGCAGCTTAAGTAGGGGTATGAACACTGAAGCTTTCTTT. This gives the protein CASSLSRGMNTEAFF. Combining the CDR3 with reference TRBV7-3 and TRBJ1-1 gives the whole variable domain GAGVSQTPSNKVTEKGKYVELRCDPISGHTALYWYRQSLGQGPEFLIYFQGTGAADDSGLPNDRFFAVRPEGSVSTLKIQRTERGDSAVYLCASSLSRGMNTEAFFGQGTRLTVV.

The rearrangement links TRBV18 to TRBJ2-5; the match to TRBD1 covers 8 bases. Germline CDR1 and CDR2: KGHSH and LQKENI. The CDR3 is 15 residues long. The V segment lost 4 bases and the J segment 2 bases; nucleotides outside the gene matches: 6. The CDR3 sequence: CASSLSTGGQETQYF. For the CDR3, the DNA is TGTGCCAGCTCACTATCTACAGGGGGGCAAGAGACCCAGTACTTC.

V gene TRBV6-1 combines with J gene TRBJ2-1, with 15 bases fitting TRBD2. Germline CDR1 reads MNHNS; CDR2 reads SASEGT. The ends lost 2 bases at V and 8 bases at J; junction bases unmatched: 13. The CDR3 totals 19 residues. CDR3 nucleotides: TGTGCCAGCAGTGAAAGGACTAGCGGGGGGGCCTTTCCTGCTTATGAGCAGTTCTTC. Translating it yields CASSERTSGGAFPAYEQFF.

The CDR3 protein is CASSRQGGNSPLHF. CDR3 nucleotide sequence: TGTGCCAGCAGTAGACAGGGGGGGAATTCACCCCTCCACTTT. This sequence joins TRBV6-5 and TRBJ1-6; 9 bases are a match to TRBD1. CDR1 and CDR2 (germline): MNHEY, SVGAGI. Trimming cost V 5 bases and J 7 bases; bases outside gene matches: 3. This CDR3 has 14 amino acids.

DNA of the CDR3: TGTGCCAGAAGTGAGGGGAACACTGAAGCTTTCTTT. This encodes CARSEGNTEAFF. The genes are TRBV5-3 and TRBJ1-1; the D is unclear. TRBV5-3 counts as an open reading frame of uncertain function. Trimming removed 5 bases from V and 1 base from J, with 6 bases in between. The CDR3 is 12 residues long.

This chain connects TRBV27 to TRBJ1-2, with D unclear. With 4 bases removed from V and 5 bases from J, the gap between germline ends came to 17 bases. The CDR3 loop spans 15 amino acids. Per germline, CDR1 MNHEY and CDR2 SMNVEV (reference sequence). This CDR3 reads CASSSLQGLNYGYTF. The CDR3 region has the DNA TGTGCCAGCAGTTCCCTGCAAGGCTTGAATTATGGCTACACCTTC.

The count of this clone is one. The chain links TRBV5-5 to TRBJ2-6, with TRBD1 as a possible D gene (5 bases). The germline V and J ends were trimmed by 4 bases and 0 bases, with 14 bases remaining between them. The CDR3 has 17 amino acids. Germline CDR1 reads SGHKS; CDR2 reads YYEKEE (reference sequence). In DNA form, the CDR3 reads TGTGCCAGCAGCATGACAGTGTTTGCCTCTGGGGCCAACGTCCTGACTTTC. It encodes CASSMTVFASGANVLTF.

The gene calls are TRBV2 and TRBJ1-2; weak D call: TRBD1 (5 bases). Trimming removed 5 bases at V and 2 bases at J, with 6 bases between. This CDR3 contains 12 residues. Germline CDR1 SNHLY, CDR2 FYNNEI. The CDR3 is CASSSGNYGYTF. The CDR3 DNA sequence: TGTGCCAGCAGTTCAGGGAACTATGGCTACACCTTC.

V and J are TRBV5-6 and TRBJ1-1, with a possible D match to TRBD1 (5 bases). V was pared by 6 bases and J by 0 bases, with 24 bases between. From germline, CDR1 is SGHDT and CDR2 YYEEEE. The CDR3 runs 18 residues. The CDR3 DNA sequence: TGTGCCAGCACCTCATTCGGGGCCGCGTACCGTATGAACACTGAAGCTTTCTTT. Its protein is CASTSFGAAYRMNTEAFF.

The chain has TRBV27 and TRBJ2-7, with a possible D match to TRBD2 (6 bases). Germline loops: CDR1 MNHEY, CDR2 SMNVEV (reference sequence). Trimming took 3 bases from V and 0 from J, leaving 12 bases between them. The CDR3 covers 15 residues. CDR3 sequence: CASSFRGGNSYEQYF. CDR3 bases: TGTGCCAGCAGTTTCCGGGGAGGAAACTCCTACGAGCAGTACTTC.

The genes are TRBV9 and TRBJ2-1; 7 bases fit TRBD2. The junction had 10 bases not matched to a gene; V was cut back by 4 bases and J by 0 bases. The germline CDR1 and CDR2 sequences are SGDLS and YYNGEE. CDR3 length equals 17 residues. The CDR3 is CASSPRPSGDSYNEQFF. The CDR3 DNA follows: TGTGCCAGCAGCCCCCGACCCAGCGGGGACTCCTACAATGAGCAGTTCTTC.

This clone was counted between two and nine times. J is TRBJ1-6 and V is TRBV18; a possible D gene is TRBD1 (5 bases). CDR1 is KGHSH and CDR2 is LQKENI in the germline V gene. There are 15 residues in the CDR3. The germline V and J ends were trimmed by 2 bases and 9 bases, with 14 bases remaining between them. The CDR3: CASSPGESGGSPLHF. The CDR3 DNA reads TGTGCCAGCTCACCAGGCGAGTCCGGGGGTTCACCCCTCCACTTT.

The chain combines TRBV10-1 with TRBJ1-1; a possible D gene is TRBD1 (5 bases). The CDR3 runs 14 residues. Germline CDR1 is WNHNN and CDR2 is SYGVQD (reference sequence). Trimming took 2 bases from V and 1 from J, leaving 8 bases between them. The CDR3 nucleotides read TGCGCCAGCAGTGAGAGGGGAACGAACACTGAAGCTTTCTTT. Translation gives CASSERGTNTEAFF.

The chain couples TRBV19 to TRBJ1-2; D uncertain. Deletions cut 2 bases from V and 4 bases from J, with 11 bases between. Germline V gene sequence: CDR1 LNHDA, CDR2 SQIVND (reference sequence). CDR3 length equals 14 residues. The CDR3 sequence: CASSINHILYGYTF. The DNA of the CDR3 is TGTGCCAGTAGTATAAACCACATACTCTATGGCTACACCTTC.

This CDR3 is CASSERAVYNEQFF. The CDR3 bases are TGCGCCAGCAGTGAGAGGGCCGTATACAATGAGCAGTTCTTC. This chain joins TRBV10-1 and TRBJ2-1; D is undetermined. The germline V gene has CDR1 WNHNN and CDR2 SYGVQD (reference sequence). This CDR3 spans 14 amino acids. The V gene lost 2 bases and the J gene lost 4 bases, with 9 bases spanning the gap.

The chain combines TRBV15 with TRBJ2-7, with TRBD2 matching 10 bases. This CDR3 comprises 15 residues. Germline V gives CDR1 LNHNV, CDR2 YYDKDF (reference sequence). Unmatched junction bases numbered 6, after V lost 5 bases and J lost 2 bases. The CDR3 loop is CATSDPSGGTYEQYF. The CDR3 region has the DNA TGTGCCACCAGCGATCCTAGCGGGGGAACCTACGAGCAGTACTTC.

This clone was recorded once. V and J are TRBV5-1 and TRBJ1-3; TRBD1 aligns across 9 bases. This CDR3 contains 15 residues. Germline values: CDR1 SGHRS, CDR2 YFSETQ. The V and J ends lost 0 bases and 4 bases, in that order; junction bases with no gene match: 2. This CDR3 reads CASSLAGQGGNTIYF. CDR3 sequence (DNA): TGCGCCAGCAGCTTGGCGGGACAGGGCGGAAACACCATATATTTT.

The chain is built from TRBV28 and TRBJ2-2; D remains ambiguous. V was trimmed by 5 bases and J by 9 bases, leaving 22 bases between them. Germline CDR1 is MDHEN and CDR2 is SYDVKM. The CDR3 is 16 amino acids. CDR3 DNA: TGTGCCAGCAGTATTGGGTCGACGACAACCGGGCGGGAGCTGTTTTTT. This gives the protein CASSIGSTTTGRELFF.

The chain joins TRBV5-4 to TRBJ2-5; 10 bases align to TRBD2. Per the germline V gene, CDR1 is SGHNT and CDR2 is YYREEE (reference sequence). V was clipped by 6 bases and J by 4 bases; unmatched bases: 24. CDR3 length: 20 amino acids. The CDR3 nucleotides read TGTGCCAGCACCCCCGAGTGGGCTAGCGGGGGCCTCAGGGTGGGAGAGACCCAGTACTTC. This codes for CASTPEWASGGLRVGETQYF.

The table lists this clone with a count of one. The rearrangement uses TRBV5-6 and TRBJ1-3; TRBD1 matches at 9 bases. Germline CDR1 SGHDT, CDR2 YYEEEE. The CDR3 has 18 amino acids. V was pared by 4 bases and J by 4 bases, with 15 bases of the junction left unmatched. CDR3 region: CASSIGDRDYPRGNTIYF. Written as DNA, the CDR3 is TGTGCCAGCAGCATAGGGGACAGGGATTACCCGCGAGGAAACACCATATATTTT.

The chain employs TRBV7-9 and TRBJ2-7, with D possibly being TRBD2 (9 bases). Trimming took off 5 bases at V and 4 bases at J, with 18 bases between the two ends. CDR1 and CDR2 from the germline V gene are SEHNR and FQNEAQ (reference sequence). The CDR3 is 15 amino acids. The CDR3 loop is CASSGQGLALYEQYF. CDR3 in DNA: TGTGCCAGCAGCGGACAGGGACTAGCTCTTTACGAGCAGTACTTC.

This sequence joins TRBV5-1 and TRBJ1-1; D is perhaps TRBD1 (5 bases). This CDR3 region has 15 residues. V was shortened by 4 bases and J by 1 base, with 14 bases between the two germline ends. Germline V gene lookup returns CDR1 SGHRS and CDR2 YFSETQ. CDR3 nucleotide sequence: TGCGCCAGCAGCCTTACAGGAGTGACGAACACTGAAGCTTTCTTT. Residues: CASSLTGVTNTEAFF.